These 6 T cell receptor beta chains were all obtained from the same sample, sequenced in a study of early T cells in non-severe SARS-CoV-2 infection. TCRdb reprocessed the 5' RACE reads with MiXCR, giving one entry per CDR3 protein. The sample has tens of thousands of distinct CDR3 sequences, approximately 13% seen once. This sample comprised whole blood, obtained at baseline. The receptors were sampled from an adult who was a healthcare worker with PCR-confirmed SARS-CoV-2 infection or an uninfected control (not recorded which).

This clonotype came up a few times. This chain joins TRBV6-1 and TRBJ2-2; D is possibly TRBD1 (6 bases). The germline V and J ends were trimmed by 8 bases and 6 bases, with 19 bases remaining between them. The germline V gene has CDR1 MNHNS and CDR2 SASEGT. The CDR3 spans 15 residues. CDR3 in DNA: TGTGCCAGCGAAATGTTACAGGGTTTTGCCGGGGAGCTGTTTTTT. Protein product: CASEMLQGFAGELFF.

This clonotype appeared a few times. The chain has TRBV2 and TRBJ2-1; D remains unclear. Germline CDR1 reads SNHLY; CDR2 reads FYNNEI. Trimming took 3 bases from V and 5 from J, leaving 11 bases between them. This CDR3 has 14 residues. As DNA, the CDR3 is TGTGCCAGCAGTGATCGGCAAATAAACAATGAGCAGTTCTTC. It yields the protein CASSDRQINNEQFF.

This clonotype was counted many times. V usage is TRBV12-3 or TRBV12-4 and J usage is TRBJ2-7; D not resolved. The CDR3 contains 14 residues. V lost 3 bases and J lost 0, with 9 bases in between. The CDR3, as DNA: TGTGCCAGCAGTTTCAGGAAGGGCTCCTACGAGCAGTACTTC. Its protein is CASSFRKGSYEQYF.

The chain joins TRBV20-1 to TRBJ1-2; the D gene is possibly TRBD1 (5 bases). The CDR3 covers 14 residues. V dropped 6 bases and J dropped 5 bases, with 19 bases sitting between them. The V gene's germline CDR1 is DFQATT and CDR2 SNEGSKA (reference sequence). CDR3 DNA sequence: TGCAGTGCCCCAGCGGGGGGGGGTGGATATGGCTACACCTTC. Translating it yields CSAPAGGGGYGYTF.

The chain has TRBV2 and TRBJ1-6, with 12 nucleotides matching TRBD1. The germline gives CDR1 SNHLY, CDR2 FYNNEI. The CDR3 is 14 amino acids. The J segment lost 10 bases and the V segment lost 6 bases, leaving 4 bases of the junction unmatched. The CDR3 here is CASRGQGAGSPLHF. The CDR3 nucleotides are TGTGCCAGCAGGGGACAGGGGGCCGGGTCACCCCTCCACTTT.

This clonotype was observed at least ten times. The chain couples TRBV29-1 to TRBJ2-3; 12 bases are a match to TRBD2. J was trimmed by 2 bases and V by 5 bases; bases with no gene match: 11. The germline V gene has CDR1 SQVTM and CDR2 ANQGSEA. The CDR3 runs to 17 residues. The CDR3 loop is CSVFPRTSGVVTDTQYF. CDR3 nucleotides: TGCAGCGTTTTCCCTCGGACTAGCGGGGTGGTCACAGATACGCAGTATTTT.